This T cell receptor beta chain was captured by sequencing in a study of spatial heterogeneity in lung cancer. Study background: Detected beta-chain sequences consistently exceeded alpha-chain sequences.

From the 5' RACE reads, TCRdb called clonotypes with MiXCR, one entry per CDR3 protein. Of 26,000 or so distinct CDR3 sequences listed, 9.5% to 15% were seen once; the top ten hold about 25%. Time point noted: sample taken at primary tumor resection. Material for sequencing was whole RNA from tumor, nontumor lung or frozen PBMC, left unsorted. This TCR came from a female donor with early-stage non-small cell lung cancer. This specimen consisted of PBMCs, obtained at surgery.

CDR3 nucleotide sequence: TGTGCCAGCAGCTCGCAGCTAGCGGGAAGCGGTAGCATTCAGTACTTC. It codes for CASSSQLAGSGSIQYF. The V and J genes are TRBV11-2 and TRBJ2-4; 9 bases map to TRBD2. The CDR3 is 16 residues long. Germline V gives CDR1 SGHAT, CDR2 FQNNGV. Trimming took 4 bases from V and 9 from J; bases not matched to a gene: 13.